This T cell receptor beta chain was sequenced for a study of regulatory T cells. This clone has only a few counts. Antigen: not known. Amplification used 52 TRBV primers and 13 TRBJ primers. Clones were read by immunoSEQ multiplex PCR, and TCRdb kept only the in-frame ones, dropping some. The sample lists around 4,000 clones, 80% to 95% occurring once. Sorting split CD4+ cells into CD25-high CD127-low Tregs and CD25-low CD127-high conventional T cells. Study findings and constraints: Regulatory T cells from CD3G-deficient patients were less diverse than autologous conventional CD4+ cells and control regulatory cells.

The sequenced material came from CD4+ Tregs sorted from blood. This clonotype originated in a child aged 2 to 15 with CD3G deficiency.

The chain's CDR3 is CASAKDRNQPQHF. The CDR3 nucleotides are TGTGCTAGTGCCAAGGACAGAAATCAGCCCCAGCATTTT. The rearrangement joins TRBV12-5 to TRBJ1-5, with D possibly matching TRBD1 (6 bases). V lost 7 bases, J lost 4 bases, and 11 bases lay in between. The CDR3 has 13 residues. The V gene's germline CDR1 is LGHNT and CDR2 FRNRAP. Supplemented by reference TRBV12-5 and TRBJ1-5, the full variable domain reads DARVTQTPRHKVTEMGQEVTMRCQPILGHNTVFWYRQTMMQGLELLAYFRNRAPLDDSGMPKDRFSAEMPDATLATLKIQPSEPRDSAVYFCASAKDRNQPQHFGDGTRLSIL.